This T cell receptor (beta chain) was identified in a study of PD-1 blockade in classical Hodgkin lymphoma. Regarding the study as a whole: Reported findings placed baseline TCR diversity lower in newly diagnosed patients (compared with healthy donors).

Some clones are missing from TCRdb's copy, which holds only in-frame ones; the method was immunoSEQ multiplex PCR. Among about 14,000 clones listed, over 80% were seen once. In the case of this clone: Antigen unknown.

Relapses following autologous stem cell transplantation were seen in all patients, with brentuximab vedotin exposure varying. Patients' outcomes at their best amounted to complete response, partial response or progressive disease. The CDR3 length is 13 residues. V lost 9 bases, J lost 5 bases, and 18 bases lay in between. Germline lookup yields CDR1 SGHNT and CDR2 YYREEE (reference sequence). V is TRBV5-4 and J is TRBJ2-7, with a possible D match to TRBD1 (5 bases). The sequence was collected from a human donor with classical Hodgkin lymphoma. Sequences were derived from peripheral blood mononuclear cells (PBMCs), sampled at baseline. The CDR3 reads CAIQVIHENEQYF. The CDR3 nucleotides read TGTGCCATACAGGTAATCCATGAAAACGAGCAGTACTTC.